The clone carrying this T cell receptor beta chain was detected once. The antigen is unknown. The data stem from a study of OX40 agonist ivuxolimab in advanced cancers. Produced via immunoSEQ multiplex PCR; TCRdb's table is partial and in-frame only. The repertoire holds around 72,000 clones, roughly nine tenths seen once, with roughly an eighth in the top ten. General study results and limits: At 0.1 to 3.0 mg/kg and by week 6, clonal expansion occurred in CD4+ and CD8+ blood T cells.

Germline V lookup: CDR1 SGDLS, CDR2 YYNGEE. Trimming at V came to 0 bases and at J to 1 base, leaving 4 bases not matched to a gene. This CDR3 contains 15 residues. This clonotype was obtained from an adult with an advanced solid tumor such as melanoma, head and neck, liver or kidney cancer. This material consisted of CD4+ or CD8+ T cells sorted from blood, taken in a trial of the OX40 agonist ivuxolimab. The chain couples TRBV9 to TRBJ2-7; 7 nucleotides agree with TRBD1. The CDR3 DNA sequence: TGTGCCAGCAGCGTAGCCCCGGGACAGTCCTACGAGCAGTACTTC. It translates to CASSVAPGQSYEQYF. The entire variable domain, with the rest obtained from reference TRBV9 and TRBJ2-7, is as follows: DSGVTQTPKHLITATGQRVTLRCSPRSGDLSVYWYQQSLDQGLQFLIQYYNGEERAKGNILERFSAQQFPDLHSELNLSSLELGDSALYFCASSVAPGQSYEQYFGPGTRLTVT.